This TCR beta chain was obtained from a study of naive and memory T cell subsets. This clonotype has just a few counts. Two oligonucleotides, mixed equimolar, formed the beta constant-region primer covering TRBC1 and TRBC2. The ligated cDNA underwent four PCR rounds using SP2 and nested alpha and beta constant-region primers. TCRdb analysed the UMI-ligation and nested PCR reads with MiXCR anew, one entry per CDR3 protein. The repertoire holds roughly 4,600 distinct CDR3 sequences, around 5.5% seen once, with roughly 24% in the top ten. After CD4 positive bead selection, the CD4-negative fraction gave CD8 T cells. Cells stained for CD3, CD4, CD8, CD45RA and CD27 were sorted into four subsets. The sample taken for sequencing was effector memory CD8+ T cells from blood. Subset meaning: effector memory, CD45RA- CD27-. The sequence was obtained from a human donor in good health.

The DNA for the CDR3 is TGTGCCAGCAGCTTGTCCCAAGAGACCCAGTACTTC. Its translation is CASSLSQETQYF. The chain is built from TRBV5-6 and TRBJ2-5, with D unclear. Trimming cost V 1 base and J 1 base, with 2 bases left between them. There are 12 residues in the CDR3. CDR1 and CDR2 from the germline V gene are SGHDT and YYEEEE.